A single sample gave rise to the 18 T cell receptor beta chains below, sequenced in a study of CD8+ T cells in alopecia areata. Reverse transcription of extracted RNA yielded cDNA, which provided the sequencing template. Generated by immunoSEQ multiplex PCR, the TCRdb table keeps only in-frame clones and is missing some. Of about 190,000 clones in the sample, approximately 61% are singletons; the top ten hold under 1.2%. Treatment defined: oral pan-JAK inhibitor, 5-10 mg twice daily. Sequencing used CD4+ T cells sorted from blood, obtained at week 24, from a patient treated with tofacitinib. Every receptor here comes from a human donor with alopecia areata.

This clone occurred a few times. The chain carries TRBV5-1 and TRBJ2-3; 9 nucleotides line up with TRBD2. This CDR3 is built from 14 residues. The V segment lost 4 bases and the J segment 3 bases; nucleotides outside the gene matches: 3. The germline V gene encodes CDR1 SGHRS and CDR2 YFSETQ. The DNA for the CDR3 is TGCGCCAGCAGCCGAGCGGGGGGAACAGATACGCAGTATTTT. This translates into CASSRAGGTDTQYF.

The chain combines TRBV10-2 with TRBJ1-2; D possibly corresponds to TRBD1 (5 bases). Trimming took off 7 bases at V and 5 bases at J, with 29 bases between the two ends. This CDR3 is built from 18 residues. Germline values: CDR1 WSHSY, CDR2 SAAADI. Here the CDR3 reads CASTEQVLVSLSGYGYTF. In DNA, the CDR3 is TGCGCCAGCACCGAACAGGTTTTGGTGTCCCTCAGTGGGTATGGCTACACCTTC.

V is TRBV2 and J is TRBJ1-2, with D hard to call. This CDR3 comprises 16 residues. Germline CDR1 reads SNHLY; CDR2 reads FYNNEI. The V and J ends lost 6 bases and 4 bases respectively, with 21 bases between them. The CDR3 sequence is CASRGGVGSVSYGYTF. The CDR3 nucleotides read TGTGCCAGCAGAGGTGGGGTAGGCAGCGTAAGCTATGGCTACACCTTC.

V usage is TRBV5-1 and J usage is TRBJ2-3; 9 nucleotides agree with TRBD2. CDR1 is SGHRS, CDR2 YFSETQ, per germline. The CDR3 runs 14 residues. The J segment lost 3 bases and the V segment lost 5 bases, leaving 4 bases of the junction unmatched. CDR3 bases: TGCGCCAGCAGAGTAGCGGGGGCGACAGATACGCAGTATTTT. Translation: CASRVAGATDTQYF.

The chain links TRBV29-1 to TRBJ2-1; TRBD2 might be the D (6 bases). The length of the CDR3 is 16 residues. Germline V gene data show CDR1 as SQVTM and CDR2 as ANQGSEA. Trimming pared 4 bases from V and 7 bases from J, leaving 23 bases between. The CDR3 region is CSVALRIAALWNEQFF. The CDR3, as DNA: TGCAGCGTTGCCCTCCGGATAGCGGCGTTATGGAATGAGCAGTTCTTC.

A few counts support this clone. J is TRBJ1-2 and V is TRBV6-5; 8 bases map to TRBD1. Per germline, CDR1 MNHEY and CDR2 SVGAGI. This CDR3 has 14 amino acids. J gave up 4 bases and V 5 bases, and 6 bases lay outside the gene matches. The CDR3 is CASSESGGGYGYTF. CDR3 nucleotides: TGTGCCAGCAGTGAATCAGGGGGCGGCTATGGCTACACCTTC.

The rearrangement uses TRBV4-3 and TRBJ1-1; no reliable D call. V was clipped by 3 bases and J by 6 bases, with 11 bases between them. CDR3 size: 13 residues. Germline V CDR1 and CDR2: LGHNA, YSLEER. The CDR3 sequence: CASSQEGGAEAFF. The CDR3, as DNA: TGCGCCAGCAGCCAGGAGGGAGGAGCTGAAGCTTTCTTT.

Concerning this clone: The same CDR3 can be traced to other DNA sequences in this sample. The chain uses TRBV29-1 and TRBJ2-7, with D possibly being TRBD2 (6 bases). The V gene lost 6 bases and the J gene lost 1 base, with 13 bases spanning the gap. CDR1 is SQVTM, CDR2 ANQGSEA, per germline. The CDR3 extends over 13 amino acids. The CDR3 loop is CSVAGRSSYEQYF. CDR3 bases: TGCAGCGTGGCGGGACGGAGTTCCTACGAGCAGTACTTC.

The genes are TRBV29-1 and TRBJ2-2; D might be TRBD1 or TRBD2, each matching 5 bases. The CDR3 contains 13 residues. Germline V gives CDR1 SQVTM, CDR2 ANQGSEA. The V end lost 4 bases, the J end lost 5 bases, and 11 bases lay between the germline ends. The CDR3 reads CSVGEWGTGELFF. In DNA form, the CDR3 reads TGCAGCGTTGGCGAGTGGGGGACCGGGGAGCTGTTTTTT.

The chain couples TRBV4-3 to TRBJ2-2, with 10 bases that match TRBD2. Germline-derived CDR1 and CDR2 are LGHNA and YSLEER. CDR3 length equals 19 residues. V lost 2 bases to trimming and J lost 2 bases; unmatched junction nucleotides: 11. This CDR3 is CASSQSRGSGGLNTGELFF. The CDR3 DNA sequence: TGCGCCAGCAGCCAATCAAGGGGTAGCGGGGGGCTCAACACCGGGGAGCTGTTTTTT.

This clone was seen once. This chain links TRBV5-1 with TRBJ1-2; D call uncertain. Germline V lookup: CDR1 SGHRS, CDR2 YFSETQ. There are 14 residues in the CDR3. Trimming took off 4 bases at V and 8 bases at J, with 18 bases between the two ends. In DNA, the CDR3 is TGCGCCAGCAGCCCGGAGTCGGACCGCGGGGGCTACACCTTC. This encodes CASSPESDRGGYTF.

The CDR3 bases are TGTGCCTGGAGTCAGGAATGGAATTCACCCCTCCACTTT. Protein: CAWSQEWNSPLHF. The chain is built from TRBV30 and TRBJ1-6; D gene uncertain. The CDR3 contains 13 residues. Per germline, CDR1 GTSNPN and CDR2 SVGIG (reference sequence). Trimming took 2 bases from V and 7 from J, leaving 9 bases between them. Full variable domain (rest looked up from reference TRBV30 and TRBJ1-6): SQTIHQWPATLVQPVGSPLSLECTVEGTSNPNLYWYRQAAGRGLQLLFYSVGIGQISSEVPQNLSASRPQDRQFILSSKKLLLSDSGFYLCAWSQEWNSPLHFGNGTRLTVT.

A few counts support this clone. The chain employs TRBV29-1 and TRBJ2-5; TRBD2 is a possible D gene (6 bases). V was pared by 6 bases and J by 7 bases, with 15 bases between. This CDR3 contains 12 residues. The V gene's germline CDR1 is SQVTM and CDR2 ANQGSEA. CDR3 in amino acids: CSVEEGPRTQYF. The CDR3 region has the DNA TGCAGCGTCGAGGAGGGACCGAGGACCCAGTACTTC.

The chain has TRBV6-1 and TRBJ1-2; D not resolved. The CDR3 runs to 14 residues. CDR1 and CDR2 from the germline V gene are MNHNS and SASEGT. The V end lost 5 bases, the J end lost 0 bases, and 10 bases lay between the germline ends. CDR3 residues: CASSLSVANYGYTF. In DNA, the CDR3 is TGTGCCAGCAGTCTCAGCGTAGCTAACTATGGCTACACCTTC.

J is TRBJ2-6 and V is TRBV27; the D call may be TRBD1 or TRBD2 (6 bases each). Germline assignment: CDR1 MNHEY and CDR2 SMNVEV (reference sequence). V dropped 0 bases and J dropped 0 bases, with 15 bases sitting between them. The CDR3 has 19 residues. The CDR3 sequence is CASSLSGLGGGSGANVLTF. DNA for the CDR3: TGTGCCAGCAGTTTATCGGGTCTCGGAGGGGGCTCTGGGGCCAACGTCCTGACTTTC.

The chain employs TRBV29-1 and TRBJ1-1; weak D call: TRBD1 (6 bases). The CDR3 is 13 residues long. The V gene lost 6 bases and the J gene lost 1 base, with 12 bases spanning the gap. The germline gives CDR1 SQVTM, CDR2 ANQGSEA. The CDR3 protein is CSVRRDKNTEAFF. CDR3 sequence (DNA): TGCAGCGTCCGCCGGGACAAGAACACTGAAGCTTTCTTT.

This clone has just one count. The chain joins TRBV4-3 to TRBJ1-1; D ambiguous. Germline V CDR1 and CDR2: LGHNA, YSLEER. The length of the CDR3 is 13 residues. V was cut by 0 bases and J by 2 bases, with 4 bases left in between. The CDR3 protein is CASSQEHNTEAFF. In nucleotides, the CDR3 is TGCGCCAGCAGCCAAGAGCATAACACTGAAGCTTTCTTT.

The J gene is TRBJ1-2, the V gene TRBV12-5, with 7 nucleotides matching TRBD1. The CDR3 covers 14 residues. Losses at the gene ends were 5 bases for V and 5 bases for J; bases not matched to a gene: 8. Germline V gene lookup returns CDR1 LGHNT and CDR2 FRNRAP. DNA for the CDR3: TGTGCTAGTGGTCCCCAGGGGGGCGCGTATGGCTACACCTTC. It translates to CASGPQGGAYGYTF.